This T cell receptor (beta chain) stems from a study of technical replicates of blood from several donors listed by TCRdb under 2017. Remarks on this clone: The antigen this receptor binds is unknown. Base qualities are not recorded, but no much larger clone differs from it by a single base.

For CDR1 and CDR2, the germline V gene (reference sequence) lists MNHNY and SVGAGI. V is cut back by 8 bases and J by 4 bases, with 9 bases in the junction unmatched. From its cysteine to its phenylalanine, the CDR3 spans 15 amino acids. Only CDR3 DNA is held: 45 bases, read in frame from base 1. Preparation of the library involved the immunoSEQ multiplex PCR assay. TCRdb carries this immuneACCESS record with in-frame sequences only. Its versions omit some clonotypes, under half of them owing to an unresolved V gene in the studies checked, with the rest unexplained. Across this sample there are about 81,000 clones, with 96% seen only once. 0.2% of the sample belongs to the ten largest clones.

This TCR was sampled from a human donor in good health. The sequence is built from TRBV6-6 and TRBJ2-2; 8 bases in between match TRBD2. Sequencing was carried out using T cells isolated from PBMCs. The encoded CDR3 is CASRDGGRSTGELFF. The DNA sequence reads TGTGCCAGCCGCGATGGCGGGAGGAGCACCGGGGAGCTGTTTTTT.